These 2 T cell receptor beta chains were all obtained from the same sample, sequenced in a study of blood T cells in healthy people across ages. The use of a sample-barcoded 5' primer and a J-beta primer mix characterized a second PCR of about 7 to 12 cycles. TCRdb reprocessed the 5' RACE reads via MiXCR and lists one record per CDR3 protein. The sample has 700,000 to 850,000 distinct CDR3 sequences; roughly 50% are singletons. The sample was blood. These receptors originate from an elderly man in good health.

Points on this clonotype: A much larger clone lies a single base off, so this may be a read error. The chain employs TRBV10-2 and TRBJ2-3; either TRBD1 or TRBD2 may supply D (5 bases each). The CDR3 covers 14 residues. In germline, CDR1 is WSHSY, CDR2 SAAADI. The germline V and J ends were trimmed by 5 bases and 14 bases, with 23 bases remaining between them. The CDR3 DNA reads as TGCGCCAGCAGTTGGGACGGGGTATCAAGATACGCGTATTTT. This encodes CASSWDGVSRYAYF.

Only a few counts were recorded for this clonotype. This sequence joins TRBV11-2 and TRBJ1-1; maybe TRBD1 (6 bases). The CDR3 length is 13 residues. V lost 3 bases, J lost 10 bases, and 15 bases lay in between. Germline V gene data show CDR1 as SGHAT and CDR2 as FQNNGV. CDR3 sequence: CASSFPGDRGAFF. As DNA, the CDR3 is TGTGCCAGCAGCTTCCCAGGGGACCGGGGAGCTTTCTTT.